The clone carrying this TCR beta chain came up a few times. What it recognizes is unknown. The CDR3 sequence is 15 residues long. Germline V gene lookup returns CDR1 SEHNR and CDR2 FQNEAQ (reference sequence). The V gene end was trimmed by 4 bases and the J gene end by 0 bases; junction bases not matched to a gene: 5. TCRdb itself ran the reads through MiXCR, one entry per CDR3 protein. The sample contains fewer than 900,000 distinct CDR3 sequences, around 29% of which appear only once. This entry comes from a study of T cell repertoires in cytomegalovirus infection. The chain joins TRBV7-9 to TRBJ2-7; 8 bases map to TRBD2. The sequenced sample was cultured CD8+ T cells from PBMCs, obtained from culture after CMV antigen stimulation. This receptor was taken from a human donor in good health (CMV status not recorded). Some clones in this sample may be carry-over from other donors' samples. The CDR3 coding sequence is TGTGCCAGCAGCTCGGGGGGGGTCACCTCCTACGAGCAGTACTTC. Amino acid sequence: CASSSGGVTSYEQYF. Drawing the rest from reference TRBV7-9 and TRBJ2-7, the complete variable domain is DTGVSQNPRHKITKRGQNVTFRCDPISEHNRLYWYRQTLGQGPEFLTYFQNEAQLEKSRLLSDRFSAERPKGSFSTLEIQRTEQGDSAMYLCASSSGGVTSYEQYFGPGTRLTVT.